These 32 T cell receptor beta chains share one sample of origin, sequenced in a study of blood T cells in healthy people across ages. Combining a sample-barcoded 5' primer with a J-beta primer mix, a second PCR ran for roughly 7 to 11 cycles. Each CDR3 protein gets one entry after TCRdb re-called the 5' RACE reads with MiXCR. The sample holds about 1.5 million distinct CDR3 sequences, approximately 43% seen once. Sequences were obtained from blood. Receptors were obtained from a woman aged 18-29 years in good health.

This clonotype was detected only a few times. The V gene is TRBV4-1, the J gene TRBJ2-6; no clear D gene. The V gene's germline CDR1 is MGHRA and CDR2 YSYEKL. The CDR3 covers 17 residues. With 0 bases removed from V and 2 bases from J, the gap between germline ends came to 11 bases. In nucleotides, the CDR3 is TGCGCCAGCAGCCAAGATCGAAGGCCCCCTGGGGCCAACGTCCTGACTTTC. Its protein is CASSQDRRPPGANVLTF.

CDR3 bases: TGTGCCTGGAGTTGGTGGGGGTCCGAGACCCAGTACTTC. This translates into CAWSWWGSETQYF. The chain joins TRBV30 to TRBJ2-7; possibly TRBD1 or TRBD2 for D (5 bases each). The J call may be wrong; the DNA end is better matched by TRBJ2-5. Germline loops: CDR1 GTSNPN, CDR2 SVGIG (reference sequence). The CDR3 has 13 residues.

The rearrangement joins TRBV12-3 or TRBV12-4 to TRBJ2-1, with 11 nucleotides matching TRBD2. The trim removed 6 bases at V and 9 bases at J, leaving 10 bases unmatched. The CDR3 loop spans 15 amino acids. Here the CDR3 DNA reads TGTGCCAGCAGATATATAGCGGGGGGGCCATTTGAGCAGTTCTTC. Encoded protein: CASRYIAGGPFEQFF.

This chain links TRBV7-3 with TRBJ2-5, with D perhaps matching TRBD2 (6 bases). Trimming removed 3 bases from V and 3 bases from J, with 11 bases in between. In germline, CDR1 is SGHTA, CDR2 FQGTGA. This CDR3 spans 14 amino acids. CDR3 residues: CASSLYGLKETQYF. The CDR3 DNA follows: TGTGCCAGCAGCTTGTACGGACTAAAAGAGACCCAGTACTTC.

This clonotype was observed a handful of times. V gene TRBV6-5 combines with J gene TRBJ2-5; 7 positions match TRBD1. Germline assignment: CDR1 MNHEY and CDR2 SVGAGI. V gave up 5 bases and J gave up 2 bases; unmatched junction bases: 11. The CDR3 runs 16 residues. The CDR3: CASSPQIGTVQETQYF. The CDR3 DNA sequence: TGTGCCAGCAGTCCCCAGATCGGGACAGTACAAGAGACCCAGTACTTC.

The rearrangement joins TRBV4-3 to TRBJ1-4; D call uncertain. Germline V gives CDR1 LGHNA, CDR2 YSLEER. V shed 0 bases and J shed 4 bases, with 9 bases lying between them. This CDR3 comprises 15 residues. In DNA, the CDR3 is TGCGCCAGCAGCCAAGATCATGACGGTAATGAAAAACTGTTTTTT. This gives the protein CASSQDHDGNEKLFF.

This chain joins TRBV29-1 and TRBJ1-1, with D maybe TRBD1 (5 bases). Trimming took 5 bases from V and 6 from J, leaving 22 bases between them. CDR1 SQVTM and CDR2 ANQGSEA come from the germline V gene. This CDR3 is 15 amino acids long. The CDR3 bases are TGCAGCGTTCGCGGGCAGGGACCACCCGAGGCTGAAGCTTTCTTT. Protein sequence: CSVRGQGPPEAEAFF.

The gene calls are TRBV7-9 and TRBJ1-6; tentatively, D is TRBD1 (5 bases). The CDR3 is 14 amino acids. Germline-derived CDR1 and CDR2 are SEHNR and FQNEAQ (reference sequence). V was cut by 5 bases and J by 6 bases, with 11 bases left in between. The CDR3 is CASSRRGGNSPLHF. CDR3 nucleotide sequence: TGTGCCAGCAGCCGACGGGGCGGTAATTCACCCCTCCACTTT. Drawing the rest from reference TRBV7-9 and TRBJ1-6, the complete variable domain is DTGVSQNPRHKITKRGQNVTFRCDPISEHNRLYWYRQTLGQGPEFLTYFQNEAQLEKSRLLSDRFSAERPKGSFSTLEIQRTEQGDSAMYLCASSRRGGNSPLHFGNGTRLTVT.

This clonotype was picked up a small number of times. V and J are TRBV10-2 and TRBJ1-5; 7 bases map to TRBD1. The CDR3 runs to 13 residues. J lost 7 bases, V lost 7 bases, and 7 bases had no gene match. Germline lookup yields CDR1 WSHSY and CDR2 SAAADI. The CDR3, as DNA: TGCGCCAGCAAATCAGGGGGGATGCAGCCCCAGCATTTT. Its translation is CASKSGGMQPQHF.

A few counts support this clonotype. The chain uses TRBV20-1 and TRBJ2-1; 9 bases line up with TRBD2. This CDR3 spans 17 amino acids. Per the germline V gene, CDR1 is DFQATT and CDR2 is SNEGSKA (reference sequence). J gave up 4 bases and V 0 bases, and 10 bases lay outside the gene matches. In DNA form, the CDR3 reads TGCAGTGCTAGAGACACGGTTAGGACTAGCGTATACAATGAGCAGTTCTTC. It is translated as CSARDTVRTSVYNEQFF.

The genes are TRBV20-1 and TRBJ2-5; a possible D gene is TRBD2 (6 bases). The germline V gene has CDR1 DFQATT and CDR2 SNEGSKA (reference sequence). This CDR3 spans 15 amino acids. V lost 6 bases and J 11 bases, leaving 28 bases between the germline ends. In DNA, the CDR3 is TGCAGTGCCAGACCATCTGGGAGGCCGACGTACGGGCAGTACTTC. It translates to CSARPSGRPTYGQYF.

The rearrangement joins TRBV7-8 to TRBJ1-1; D is uncertain. V gave up 7 bases and J gave up 7 bases, with 25 bases separating them. The CDR3 consists of 16 residues. Looked up from germline, CDR1 is SGHVS and CDR2 is FQNEAQ. As DNA, the CDR3 is TGTGCCAGCATCGATAAGAGGTGGGGAGGGAAAAATGAAGCTTTCTTT. Amino acids: CASIDKRWGGKNEAFF.

In its sample, this clonotype was seen a few times. The chain combines TRBV29-1 with TRBJ2-5, with D maybe TRBD2 (5 bases). V was shortened by 3 bases and J by 9 bases, with 8 bases between the two germline ends. CDR3 size: 10 residues. The germline V gene encodes CDR1 SQVTM and CDR2 ANQGSEA. CDR3 protein: CSVEEVAQYF. The CDR3 nucleotides are TGCAGCGTTGAGGAGGTGGCCCAGTACTTC.

The chain carries TRBV2 and TRBJ1-5; D not resolved. With 3 bases removed from V and 2 bases from J, the gap between germline ends came to 11 bases. CDR1 is SNHLY, CDR2 FYNNEI, per germline. The CDR3 has 15 residues. CDR3 nucleotide sequence: TGTGCCAGCAGTGACGGTCAGAGACGCAATCAGCCCCAGCATTTT. Protein sequence: CASSDGQRRNQPQHF.

The V call is TRBV6-2 or TRBV6-3, the J call TRBJ1-1; D is perhaps TRBD1 (5 bases). Germline CDR1 MNHEY, CDR2 SVGEGT. The CDR3 loop spans 13 amino acids. The V and J ends lost 4 bases and 5 bases respectively, with 11 bases between them. For the CDR3, the DNA is TGTGCCAGCAGTTGGGACCAACGGACTGAAGCTTTCTTT. This sequence encodes CASSWDQRTEAFF.

This clonotype was recorded a few times. The chain has TRBV7-8 and TRBJ2-4; D call uncertain. CDR3 length equals 13 residues. Trimming took 5 bases from V and 8 from J, leaving 13 bases between them. CDR1 and CDR2 (germline): SGHVS, FQNEAQ. CDR3 protein: CASSRPTADIQYF. CDR3 in DNA: TGTGCCAGCAGCCGACCTACGGCCGACATTCAGTACTTC.

The chain has TRBV6-4 and TRBJ2-3; D possibly corresponds to TRBD2 (5 bases). The V and J ends lost 3 bases and 3 bases respectively, with 7 bases between them. The length of the CDR3 is 13 residues. The V gene's germline CDR1 is MRHNA and CDR2 SNTAGT. The CDR3 protein is CASSEDWTDTQYF. The CDR3 coding sequence is TGTGCCAGCAGTGAGGACTGGACAGATACGCAGTATTTT.

This sequence joins TRBV18 and TRBJ1-3, with a tentative D call TRBD1 (6 bases). In germline, CDR1 is KGHSH, CDR2 LQKENI. The CDR3 runs to 15 residues. Trimming took 3 bases from V and 3 from J, leaving 12 bases between them. The CDR3 loop is CASSPEQGFGNTIYF. Written as DNA, the CDR3 is TGTGCCAGCTCACCCGAACAGGGTTTTGGAAACACCATATATTTT.

The chain has TRBV20-1 and TRBJ2-3; 7 bases are a match to TRBD2. CDR3 size: 13 residues. The germline gives CDR1 DFQATT, CDR2 SNEGSKA (reference sequence). The junction had 4 bases not matched to a gene; V was cut back by 3 bases and J by 4 bases. Here the CDR3 reads CSASGRLADTQYF. DNA of the CDR3: TGCAGTGCTAGCGGGAGGCTCGCAGATACGCAGTATTTT.

V and J are TRBV12-3 or TRBV12-4 and TRBJ2-1; 7 nucleotides match TRBD1. This CDR3 has 14 amino acids. V lost 2 bases, J lost 7 bases, and 5 bases stayed unmatched. The CDR3 loop is CASSLRGQNNEQFF. In nucleotides, the CDR3 is TGTGCCAGCAGTTTAAGGGGACAGAATAATGAGCAGTTCTTC.

The chain employs TRBV12-3 or TRBV12-4 and TRBJ1-4, with unresolved D. The CDR3 is 16 residues long. V dropped 5 bases and J dropped 0 bases, with 13 bases sitting between them. CDR3 loop: CASSGWEYPTNEKLFF. The CDR3 DNA is TGTGCCAGCAGTGGATGGGAGTATCCAACTAATGAAAAACTGTTTTTT.

The J gene is TRBJ2-2, the V gene TRBV28; D gene uncertain. CDR1 MDHEN and CDR2 SYDVKM come from the germline V gene. CDR3 length: 15 amino acids. V was shortened by 6 bases and J by 1 base, with 12 bases between the two germline ends. DNA for the CDR3: TGTGCCAGCAGACCCGACCCCGTGAACACCGGGGAGCTGTTTTTT. It codes for CASRPDPVNTGELFF.

This clonotype was seen repeatedly, ten times or more. The gene calls are TRBV7-9 and TRBJ2-3; D unclear. V gave up 2 bases and J gave up 6 bases, with 9 bases separating them. The germline V gene has CDR1 SEHNR and CDR2 FQNEAQ (reference sequence). The CDR3 contains 13 residues. The CDR3 bases are TGTGCCAGCAGCTTATCGGTGTCGGATACGCAGTATTTT. Encoded protein: CASSLSVSDTQYF.

In its sample, this clonotype was seen once. The rearrangement joins TRBV18 to TRBJ2-7, with 12 bases lining up with TRBD2. This CDR3 is 17 amino acids long. V gave up 3 bases and J gave up 7 bases; unmatched junction bases: 13. In germline, CDR1 is KGHSH, CDR2 LQKENI. The CDR3 here is CASSPGLAGAGGYEQYF. The CDR3 coding sequence is TGTGCCAGCTCACCGGGACTAGCGGGCGCAGGCGGATATGAGCAGTACTTC.

The CDR3 DNA is TGCAGTGCTAGTCCCCGGACTAGCGGGTGGGATGAGCAGTTCTTC. As protein: CSASPRTSGWDEQFF. This rearrangement joins TRBV20-1 to TRBJ2-1; TRBD2 agrees at 11 bases. The J segment lost 8 bases and the V segment lost 3 bases, leaving 9 bases of the junction unmatched. Germline V gene sequence: CDR1 DFQATT, CDR2 SNEGSKA (reference sequence). The CDR3 runs 15 residues.

The chain carries TRBV6-2 or TRBV6-3 and TRBJ1-5; D unresolved. The CDR3 runs to 16 residues. Per the germline V gene, CDR1 is MNHEY and CDR2 is SVGEGT. Trimming took off 2 bases at V and 0 bases at J, with 11 bases between the two ends. The CDR3 nucleotides read TGTGCCAGCAGTTACACAGCCGCTTATAGCAATCAGCCCCAGCATTTT. Amino acids: CASSYTAAYSNQPQHF.

V and J are TRBV4-2 and TRBJ2-1, with 10 bases lining up with TRBD1. The V gene end was trimmed by 3 bases and the J gene end by 4 bases; junction bases not matched to a gene: 9. Germline V gene sequence: CDR1 LGHNA, CDR2 YNFKEQ. This CDR3 region has 17 residues. CDR3 region: CASSHRTGTGVYNEQFF. The CDR3 coding sequence is TGTGCCAGCAGCCACCGCACCGGGACAGGGGTTTACAATGAGCAGTTCTTC.

V gene TRBV20-1 combines with J gene TRBJ1-3, with a weak D call TRBD1 (6 bases). The V end lost 1 base, the J end lost 0 bases, and 10 bases lay between the germline ends. The CDR3 runs to 15 residues. Germline CDR1 and CDR2: DFQATT and SNEGSKA (reference sequence). CDR3 sequence (DNA): TGCAGTGCTAGAGGGGGGGCAGACTCTGGAAACACCATATATTTT. This gives the protein CSARGGADSGNTIYF.

The chain has TRBV29-1 and TRBJ2-1; TRBD2 aligns across 12 bases. Germline V CDR1 and CDR2: SQVTM, ANQGSEA. This CDR3 comprises 14 residues. With V trimmed by 4 bases and J by 8 bases, 6 bases remained unmatched. In DNA, the CDR3 is TGCAGCGTTGTTACTAGCGGGAGGCTGTATGAGCAGTTCTTC. Protein sequence: CSVVTSGRLYEQFF.

The V gene is TRBV18, the J gene TRBJ2-5; 7 positions match TRBD2. The V gene end was trimmed by 2 bases and the J gene end by 1 base; junction bases not matched to a gene: 10. The CDR3 contains 17 residues. Germline-derived CDR1 and CDR2 are KGHSH and LQKENI. This chain's CDR3 is CASSPFPPPSGQETQYF. Written as DNA, the CDR3 is TGTGCCAGCTCACCATTCCCCCCCCCTAGCGGCCAAGAGACCCAGTACTTC.

The V gene is TRBV4-1, the J gene TRBJ1-4; D not certain. The V gene's germline CDR1 is MGHRA and CDR2 YSYEKL. The length of the CDR3 is 13 residues. Trimming took 4 bases from V and 8 from J, leaving 11 bases between them. This chain's CDR3 is CASSPARFEKLFF. The CDR3 nucleotides read TGCGCCAGCAGCCCGGCCCGGTTCGAAAAACTGTTTTTT.

This sequence joins TRBV9 and TRBJ2-6, with 9 positions matching TRBD2. V gave up 0 bases and J gave up 3 bases; unmatched junction bases: 13. The CDR3 totals 20 residues. CDR1 is SGDLS and CDR2 is YYNGEE in the germline V gene. In nucleotides, the CDR3 is TGTGCCAGCAGCGTAGGGCCGGCATTTAGCGGGAGCGGTGGGGCCAACGTCCTGACTTTC. It translates to CASSVGPAFSGSGGANVLTF.